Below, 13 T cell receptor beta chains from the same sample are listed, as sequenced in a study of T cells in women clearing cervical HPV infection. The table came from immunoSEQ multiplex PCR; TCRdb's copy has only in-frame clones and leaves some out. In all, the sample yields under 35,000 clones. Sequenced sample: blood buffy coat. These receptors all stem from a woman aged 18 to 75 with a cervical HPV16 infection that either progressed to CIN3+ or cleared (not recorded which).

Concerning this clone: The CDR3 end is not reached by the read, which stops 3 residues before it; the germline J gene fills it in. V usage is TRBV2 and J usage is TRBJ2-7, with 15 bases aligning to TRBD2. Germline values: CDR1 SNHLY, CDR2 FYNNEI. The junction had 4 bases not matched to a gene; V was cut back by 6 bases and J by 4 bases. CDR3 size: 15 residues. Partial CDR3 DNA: TGTGCCAGCAGGGGACTAGCGGGAGGCATTTACGAG. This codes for CASRGLAGGIYE. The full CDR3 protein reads CASRGLAGGIYEQYF.

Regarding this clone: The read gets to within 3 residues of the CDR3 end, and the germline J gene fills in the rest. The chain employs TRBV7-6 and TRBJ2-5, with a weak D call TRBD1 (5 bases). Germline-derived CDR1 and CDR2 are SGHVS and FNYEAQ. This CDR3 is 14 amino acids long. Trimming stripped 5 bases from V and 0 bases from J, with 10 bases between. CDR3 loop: CASSPRGHQETQYF. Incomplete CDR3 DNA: TGTGCCAGCAGCCCAAGGGGCCACCAAGAGACC.

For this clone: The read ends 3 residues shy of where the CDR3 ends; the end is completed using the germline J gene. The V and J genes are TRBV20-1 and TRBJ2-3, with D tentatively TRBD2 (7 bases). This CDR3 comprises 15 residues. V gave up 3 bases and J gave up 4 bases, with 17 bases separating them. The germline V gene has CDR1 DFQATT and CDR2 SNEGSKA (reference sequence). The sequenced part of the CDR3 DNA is TGCAGTGCTAGTCGCGGGGGCAGTGTCTCAGATACG. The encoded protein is CSASRGGSVSDT. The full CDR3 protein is CSASRGGSVSDTQYF.

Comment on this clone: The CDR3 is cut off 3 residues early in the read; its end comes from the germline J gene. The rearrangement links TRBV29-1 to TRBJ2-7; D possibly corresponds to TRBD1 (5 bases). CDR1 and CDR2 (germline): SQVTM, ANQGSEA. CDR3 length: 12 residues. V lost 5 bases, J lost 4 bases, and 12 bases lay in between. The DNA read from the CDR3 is TGCAGCGTTCGGTCAGGGAAGTACGAG. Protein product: CSVRSGKYE. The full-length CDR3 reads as CSVRSGKYEQYF.

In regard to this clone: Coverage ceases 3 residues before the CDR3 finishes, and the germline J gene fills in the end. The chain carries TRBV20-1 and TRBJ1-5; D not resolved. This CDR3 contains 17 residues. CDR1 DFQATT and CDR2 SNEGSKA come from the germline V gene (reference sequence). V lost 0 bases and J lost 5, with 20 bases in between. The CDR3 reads CSARDHKESGRDQPQHF. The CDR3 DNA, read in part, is TGCAGTGCTAGAGACCATAAAGAGTCGGGGAGGGATCAGCCC.

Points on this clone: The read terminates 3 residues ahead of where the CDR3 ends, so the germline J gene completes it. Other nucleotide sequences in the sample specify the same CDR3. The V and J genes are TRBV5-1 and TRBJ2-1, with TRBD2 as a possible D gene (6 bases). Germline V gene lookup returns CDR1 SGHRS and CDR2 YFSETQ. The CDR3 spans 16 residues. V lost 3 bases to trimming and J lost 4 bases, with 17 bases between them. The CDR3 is CASSYPFGGDYNEQFF. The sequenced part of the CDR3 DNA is TGCGCCAGCAGCTATCCCTTTGGCGGGGATTACAATGAG.

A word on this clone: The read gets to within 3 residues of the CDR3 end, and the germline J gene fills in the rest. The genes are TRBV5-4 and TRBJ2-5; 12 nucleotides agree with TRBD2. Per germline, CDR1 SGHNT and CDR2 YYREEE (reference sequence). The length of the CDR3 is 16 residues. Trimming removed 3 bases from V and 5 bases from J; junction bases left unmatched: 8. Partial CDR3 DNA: TGTGCCAGCAGCTACCGACTAGCGGGAGTGGGGGAGACC. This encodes CASSYRLAGVGET. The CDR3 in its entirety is CASSYRLAGVGETQYF.

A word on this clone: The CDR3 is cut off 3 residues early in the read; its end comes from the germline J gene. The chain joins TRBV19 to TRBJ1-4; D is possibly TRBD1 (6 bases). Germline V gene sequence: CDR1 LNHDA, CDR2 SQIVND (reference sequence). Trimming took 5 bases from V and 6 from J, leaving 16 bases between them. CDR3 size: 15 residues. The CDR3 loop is CASSPLGQLDEKLFF. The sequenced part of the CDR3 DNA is TGTGCCAGTAGTCCCCTCGGACAGTTAGATGAAAAA.

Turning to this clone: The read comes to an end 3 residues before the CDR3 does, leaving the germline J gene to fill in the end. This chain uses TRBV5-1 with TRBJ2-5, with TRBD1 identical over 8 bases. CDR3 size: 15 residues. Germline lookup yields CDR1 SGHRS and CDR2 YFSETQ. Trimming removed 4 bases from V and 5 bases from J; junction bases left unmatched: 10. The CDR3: CASSQNQGAEETQYF. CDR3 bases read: TGCGCCAGCAGCCAGAACCAGGGGGCAGAGGAGACC.

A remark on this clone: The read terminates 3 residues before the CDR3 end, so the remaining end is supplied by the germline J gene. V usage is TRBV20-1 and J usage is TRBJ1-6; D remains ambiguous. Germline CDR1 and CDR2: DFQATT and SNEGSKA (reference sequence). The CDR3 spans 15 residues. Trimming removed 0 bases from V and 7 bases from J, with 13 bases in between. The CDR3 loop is CSARDPRVRNSPLHF. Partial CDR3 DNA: TGCAGTGCTAGAGATCCCCGGGTCCGGAATTCACCC.

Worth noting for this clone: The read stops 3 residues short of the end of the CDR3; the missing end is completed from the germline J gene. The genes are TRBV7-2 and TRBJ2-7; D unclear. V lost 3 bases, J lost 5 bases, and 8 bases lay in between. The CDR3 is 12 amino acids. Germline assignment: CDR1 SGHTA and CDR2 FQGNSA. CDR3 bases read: TGTGCCAGCAGCTTTAGGGTCCACGAG. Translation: CASSFRVHE. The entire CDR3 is CASSFRVHEQYF.

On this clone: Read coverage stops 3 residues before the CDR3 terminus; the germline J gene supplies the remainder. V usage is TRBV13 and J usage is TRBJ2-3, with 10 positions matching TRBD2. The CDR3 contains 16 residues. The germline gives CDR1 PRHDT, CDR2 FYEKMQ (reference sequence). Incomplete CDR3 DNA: TGTGCCAGCAGCTTAGGACTAGCGGGAAATCAAGAGACG. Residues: CASSLGLAGNQET. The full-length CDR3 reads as CASSLGLAGNQETQYF.

CDR3 protein: CSARQRDYQETQYF. Partial CDR3 DNA: TGCAGTGCTAGACAAAGGGACTACCAAGAGACG. The chain links TRBV20-1 to TRBJ2-3; 7 positions match TRBD2. The sequenced fragment ends 3 residues before the CDR3 boundary, so the rest is inferred from the germline J gene. The CDR3 sequence is 14 residues long. Looked up from germline, CDR1 is DFQATT and CDR2 is SNEGSKA (reference sequence).